This entry lists 17 T cell receptor beta chains sequenced from one sample in a study of beta chain features in type 1 diabetes. Study-wide findings and caveats: Moderate yet significant TCRB CDR3 shortening was seen in Type 1 diabetes patients in all four CD4+ subsets.

All of the isolated RNA was reverse transcribed, so expressed TCRB transcripts were sequenced. Profiling relied on immunoSEQ multiplex PCR, and the TCRdb table lists in-frame clones only, not all of them. The sample includes 250,000 to 350,000 clones, approximately 15% seen only once; the top ten take more than 0.015%. Their antigens remain unidentified. The sequenced sample consisted of naive CD4+ T cells from blood. All receptors derive from a man aged 25 to 40 with type 1 diabetes.

This clone was seen a handful of times. The chain carries TRBV2 and TRBJ1-5, with TRBD1 matching 7 bases. The CDR3 loop spans 13 amino acids. CDR1 and CDR2 from the germline V gene are SNHLY and FYNNEI. With 10 bases clipped from V and 4 bases from J, the junction kept 7 bases outside the gene matches. For the CDR3, the DNA is TGTGCCACTCGTACAGGGGCGAATCAGCCCCAGCATTTT. It specifies CATRTGANQPQHF. Complete variable domain (other parts from reference TRBV2 and TRBJ1-5): EPEVTQTPSHQVTQMGQEVILRCVPISNHLYFYWYRQILGQKVEFLVSFYNNEISEKSEIFDDQFSVERPDGSNFTLKIRSTKLEDSAMYFCATRTGANQPQHFGDGTRLSIL.

There are a few counts of this clone. CDR3 protein: CASSALAGGTYNEQFF. The CDR3, as DNA: TGTGCCAGCAGCGCATTAGCGGGAGGAACCTACAATGAGCAGTTCTTC. The rearrangement uses TRBV5-4 and TRBJ2-1, with 10 bases that match TRBD2. This CDR3 has 16 amino acids. In germline, CDR1 is SGHNT, CDR2 YYREEE (reference sequence). The junction had 6 bases not matched to a gene; V was cut back by 4 bases and J by 2 bases.

This clone has just a few counts. The chain joins TRBV2 to TRBJ1-1; no definite D call. V dropped 5 bases and J dropped 7 bases, with 11 bases sitting between them. CDR3 size: 12 residues. Germline CDR1 is SNHLY and CDR2 is FYNNEI. The chain's CDR3 is CASSSTEIEAFF. CDR3 DNA: TGTGCCAGCAGTTCCACAGAGATTGAAGCTTTCTTT.

The J gene is TRBJ2-7, the V gene TRBV6-1; TRBD2 aligns across 7 bases. Germline V gene lookup returns CDR1 MNHNS and CDR2 SASEGT. Trimming took 1 base from V and 7 from J; bases not matched to a gene: 7. The CDR3 contains 14 residues. This CDR3 reads CASSEVLPGGEQYF. DNA for the CDR3: TGTGCCAGCAGTGAAGTCCTTCCCGGGGGGGAGCAGTACTTC.

The CDR3 protein is CASRPEGGEQYF. For the CDR3, the DNA is TGTGCCAGCAGGCCTGAGGGGGGGGAGCAGTACTTC. V is TRBV27 and J is TRBJ2-7, with a tentative D call TRBD2 (7 bases). Deletions cut 6 bases from V and 7 bases from J, with 13 bases between. CDR1 is MNHEY, CDR2 SMNVEV, per germline (reference sequence). The CDR3 length is 12 residues.

V is TRBV5-1 and J is TRBJ2-6; D remains unclear. The CDR3 loop spans 14 amino acids. Germline CDR1 and CDR2: SGHRS and YFSETQ. Trimming took 3 bases from V and 0 from J, leaving 4 bases between them. CDR3 DNA: TGCGCCAGCAGCTCTTCCTCTGGGGCCAACGTCCTGACTTTC. It is translated as CASSSSSGANVLTF.

The rearrangement links TRBV9 to TRBJ1-2, with 10 bases that match TRBD1. With 4 bases clipped from V and 6 bases from J, the junction kept 3 bases outside the gene matches. Germline V lookup: CDR1 SGDLS, CDR2 YYNGEE. The CDR3 is made up of 13 amino acids. The CDR3 loop is CASSLTGGNGYTF. The CDR3 DNA follows: TGTGCCAGCAGCCTGACAGGGGGCAATGGCTACACCTTC.

The chain uses TRBV25-1 and TRBJ2-2, with 7 positions matching TRBD1. The CDR3 length is 15 residues. V dropped 4 bases and J dropped 0; count of bases not matched to a gene: 2. Germline values: CDR1 MGHDK, CDR2 SYGVNS. Here the CDR3 reads CASSAGTANTGELFF. The CDR3 region has the DNA TGTGCCAGCAGTGCGGGGACAGCGAACACCGGGGAGCTGTTTTTT.

This clone has more than one count but fewer than ten. The chain joins TRBV11-2 to TRBJ2-7, with TRBD1 as a possible D gene (5 bases). CDR1 SGHAT and CDR2 FQNNGV come from the germline V gene. The CDR3 totals 16 residues. Trimming took 2 bases from V and 2 from J, leaving 16 bases between them. As DNA, the CDR3 is TGTGCCAGCAGCTTAAAGGAATCAGGGCACCCCTACGAGCAGTACTTC. Translated: CASSLKESGHPYEQYF.

This chain uses TRBV7-2 with TRBJ1-5; 8 bases match TRBD1. This CDR3 is 15 amino acids long. Looked up from germline, CDR1 is SGHTA and CDR2 is FQGNSA. V trimming: 1 base; J trimming: 4 bases; junction bases outside the gene matches: 3. CDR3 nucleotides: TGTGCCAGCAGCTTAGGGACAGGGCTTAATCAGCCCCAGCATTTT. Encoded protein: CASSLGTGLNQPQHF.

The chain has TRBV7-3 and TRBJ2-7, with 7 bases that match TRBD2. The J segment lost 6 bases and the V segment lost 5 bases, leaving 10 bases of the junction unmatched. This CDR3 has 14 amino acids. The germline V gene encodes CDR1 SGHTA and CDR2 FQGTGA. The CDR3 spells CASSPFGRTSEQYF. The CDR3 coding sequence is TGTGCCAGCAGCCCCTTCGGGAGGACGAGCGAGCAGTACTTC.

This clone has just a few counts. This chain's CDR3 is CASKKGLGNQPQHF. The CDR3, as DNA: TGTGCCAGTAAAAAGGGGCTTGGCAATCAGCCCCAGCATTTT. The chain employs TRBV19 and TRBJ1-5; a weak D match, TRBD1 (5 bases). V was pared by 7 bases and J by 2 bases, with 12 bases between. The germline V gene encodes CDR1 LNHDA and CDR2 SQIVND (reference sequence). This CDR3 region has 14 residues.

This clone was detected only a few times. The chain combines TRBV30 with TRBJ2-5; D might be TRBD2 (7 bases). The CDR3 loop spans 14 amino acids. Germline assignment: CDR1 GTSNPN and CDR2 SVGIG (reference sequence). V was trimmed by 3 bases and J by 5 bases, leaving 16 bases between them. The CDR3 DNA is TGTGCCTGGAGCCCCCGTGGGGGGGCGGAGACCCAGTACTTC. As protein: CAWSPRGGAETQYF.

The CDR3 nucleotides are TGTGCCAGCAGTTTATTGGGACAGGGTCACGACGAGTACTTC. The encoded protein is CASSLLGQGHDEYF. The V gene is TRBV28, the J gene TRBJ2-7; 9 bases align to TRBD1. The CDR3 has 14 amino acids. Germline CDR1 reads MDHEN; CDR2 reads SYDVKM. Trimming removed 1 base from V and 11 bases from J; junction bases left unmatched: 9.

The genes are TRBV18 and TRBJ2-1; 10 nucleotides agree with TRBD1. The trim removed 4 bases at V and 4 bases at J, leaving 1 base unmatched. Germline V CDR1 and CDR2: KGHSH, LQKENI. The length of the CDR3 is 14 residues. CDR3 amino acids: CASSQGQGYNEQFF. DNA of the CDR3: TGTGCCAGCTCACAGGGACAGGGGTACAATGAGCAGTTCTTC.

V and J are TRBV19 and TRBJ1-5; D is unclear. CDR1 is LNHDA and CDR2 is SQIVND in the germline V gene (reference sequence). This CDR3 contains 18 residues. Between the trimmed V and J ends, which lost 2 bases and 0 bases, there was a span of 17 bases. CDR3 nucleotides: TGTGCCAGTAGTATAACAGCACAGCCGAAATATAGCAATCAGCCCCAGCATTTT. Translation gives CASSITAQPKYSNQPQHF.

This clone was observed a handful of times. The J gene is TRBJ1-5, the V gene TRBV16, with D perhaps matching TRBD1 (5 bases). Between the trimmed V and J ends, which lost 4 bases and 6 bases, there was a span of 13 bases. The CDR3 runs 14 residues. The V gene's germline CDR1 is KGHSY and CDR2 FQNENV. CDR3 coding DNA: TGTGCCAGCAGCCGCCAGACCGGGGGTCAGCCCCAGCATTTT. This codes for CASSRQTGGQPQHF.